This TCR beta chain was recovered during a study of CD8+ T cells in alopecia areata (dated by TCRdb to between 2017 and 2018). Describing the broader study: The treated patients, all with moderate-to-severe alopecia areata, were enrolled in an open-label pilot trial of oral tofacitinib given at 5 to 10 mg twice daily. Scalp clonality was compared among normal scalp (n=4), patchy alopecia areata scalp (n=8), and alopecia totalis/universalis scalp (n=8). To study T cell clonal expansion in alopecia areata, the researchers applied high-throughput TCRbeta sequencing to both the C3H/HeJ mouse model and human patients. Biopsies were taken from tofacitinib-treated patients at baseline and again at 4 and 24 weeks into treatment, and several of those patients also had a later scalp biopsy. On the human side, TCRbeta sequencing was run on scalp tissue and on sorted CD4+ and CD8+ peripheral blood T cells from healthy controls and from alopecia areata patients with either patchy or totalis/universalis disease. Amplification of TCRbeta CDR3 regions was done by immunoSEQ multiplex PCR using 35 Vbeta forward primers and 13 Jbeta reverse primers. Tofacitinib was given for 6 to 18 months, followed by 6 months of follow-up off drug to assess delayed response and recurrence. The RNA source kit depended on sample type: the PAXgene miRNA kit for fixed scalp, the miRNeasy kit for PBMCs, and the RNeasy kit for mouse skin. The SALT score, which quantifies the percentage of affected scalp surface area, was used to measure disease severity in treated patients. Results and caveats for the whole study, not just this receptor: Shared TCR sequences between patients were less evident than in mice, which may be partly attributable to HLA diversity in the patient population. Resident alphabeta T cells in normal human skin are also sequenced, complicating scalp TCR repertoire analysis, unlike mouse skin dominated by gammadelta T cells. Compared with normal scalp, lesional scalp, particularly in alopecia totalis/universalis, had higher clonality and more expanded CD8+ clones, which suggests antigenic drive. During tofacitinib treatment, many expanded lesional clones remained in scalp and blood, and this persistence may partly explain relapse after treatment is stopped. Scalp clonality and the number of expanded CD8+ clones among the top 100 scalp clones were significantly decreased by tofacitinib. The treated cohort was small, with a single nonresponder, so links between baseline CD8+ expansion and response need larger studies.

The library was built by means of the immunoSEQ multiplex PCR assay. To provide template for TCR sequencing, every sample had RNA extracted and reverse transcribed into cDNA. SuperScript III was used to make first-strand cDNA, primed with a 2:1 mix of oligo-dT and random hexamers. A synthetic immune receptor repertoire was used to gauge amplification bias, and whatever bias remained was removed computationally. In the source study's methods: After raw reads were preprocessed to remove errors, the CDR3 was defined following IMGT conventions as running from the conserved cysteine to phenylalanine. Clonality was calculated as 1 minus Shannon entropy normalized by log2 of the number of productive unique TCRs. Scalp TCRbeta sequences were cross-referenced with sorted blood CD4 and CD8 repertoires so that the CD4 or CD8 identity of scalp clones could be inferred. TCRdb obtained this table from immuneACCESS and retained in-frame rearrangements with V and J assigned. These tables miss some clones; where compared with another copy, unresolved V genes account for less than half of the shortfall, and the remainder is unexplained. V and J calls plus clone size are reproduced from that table; the DNA served to infer D and trimming. A total of fewer than 250,000 clones appear in this sample, approximately 38% of them only once. The top ten hold around 0.48% of the sample.

In regard to this clone: Its antigen is currently not known. Per-base qualities were not stored, and no clone one base away is much larger.

According to the study, the label for this sample's treatment or condition signals: oral pan-JAK inhibitor, 5-10 mg twice daily. Lesional scalp punch biopsies and peripheral blood were obtained from alopecia areata patients. PBMCs were isolated by density centrifugation and stained for CD3, CD4 and CD8, and CD4+ and CD8+ T cells were sorted on a FACSAria. The CDR3 covers 17 residues, taking in both the cysteine and the phenylalanine. The retained sequence is limited to the CDR3, 51 bases, with the frame set at the first base. CDR1 and CDR2, per the germline V gene, are MGHRA and YSYEKL. Here V drops 6 bases and J drops 5 bases, and the junction holds 10 bases not matched to any gene.

The input for sequencing was CD4+ T cells sorted from blood, taken between weeks 30 and 35, from a patient treated with tofacitinib. The receptor was isolated from a human donor with alopecia areata. The V and J segments used are TRBV4-1 and TRBJ2-1; 13 bases in the middle match TRBD2. The CDR3 here reads CASSRTLLAGGDNEQFF. The DNA sequence reads TGCGCCAGCAGTCGCACTCTACTAGCGGGAGGGGACAATGAGCAGTTCTTC.